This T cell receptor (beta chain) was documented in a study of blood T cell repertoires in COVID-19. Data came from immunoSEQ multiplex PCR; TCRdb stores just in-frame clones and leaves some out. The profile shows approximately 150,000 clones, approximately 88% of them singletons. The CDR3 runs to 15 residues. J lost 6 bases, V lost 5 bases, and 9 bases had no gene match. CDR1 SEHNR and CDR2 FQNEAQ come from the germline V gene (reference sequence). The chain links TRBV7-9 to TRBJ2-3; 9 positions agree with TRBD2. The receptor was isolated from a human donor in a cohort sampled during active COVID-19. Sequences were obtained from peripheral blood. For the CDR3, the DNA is TGTGCCAGCAGCCCAGGACTAGCGTTGGCGGATACGCAGTATTTT. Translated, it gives CASSPGLALADTQYF.